This passage covers 27 T cell receptor beta chains from one sample sequenced in a study of cytomegalovirus exposure and HLA in healthy donors. The PCR made use of 60 Vbeta and 13 Jbeta primers. Sequenced by immunoSEQ multiplex PCR; TCRdb stores in-frame clones only, minus some. This table has about 130,000 clones, more than 60% appearing once. The material sequenced was PBMCs. Receptors were obtained from a woman aged 40 to 50 in good health and CMV-seronegative.

This clone showed up just a few times. The genes are TRBV9 and TRBJ1-4; TRBD1 might be the D (5 bases). CDR3 size: 15 residues. Germline V gene sequence: CDR1 SGDLS, CDR2 YYNGEE. With 4 bases removed from V and 0 bases from J, the gap between germline ends came to 10 bases. Here the CDR3 DNA reads TGTGCCAGCAGCCCGGGGGGGGCAACTAATGAAAAACTGTTTTTT. Residues: CASSPGGATNEKLFF.

The chain links TRBV9 to TRBJ1-1; tentative D call: TRBD1 (5 bases). Germline loops: CDR1 SGDLS, CDR2 YYNGEE. This CDR3 is 15 amino acids long. The V end lost 0 bases, the J end lost 1 base, and 10 bases lay between the germline ends. The CDR3 reads CASSVEFRGNTEAFF. In nucleotides, the CDR3 is TGTGCCAGCAGCGTAGAGTTTAGGGGGAACACTGAAGCTTTCTTT.

V and J are TRBV18 and TRBJ1-3, with TRBD1 identical over 9 bases. The CDR3 is 15 amino acids. The ends lost 4 bases at V and 6 bases at J; junction bases unmatched: 7. CDR1 is KGHSH and CDR2 is LQKENI in the germline V gene. The CDR3 here is CASSLTGGEENTIYF. The CDR3 DNA sequence: TGTGCCAGCTCACTAACAGGGGGCGAAGAAAACACCATATATTTT.

The chain couples TRBV27 to TRBJ2-3; 7 bases align to TRBD1. From germline, CDR1 is MNHEY and CDR2 SMNVEV (reference sequence). CDR3 length: 15 amino acids. With 5 bases clipped from V and 1 base from J, the junction kept 6 bases outside the gene matches. DNA of the CDR3: TGTGCCAGCAGTCCCCTCGGACAGGGCACAGATACGCAGTATTTT. Its translation is CASSPLGQGTDTQYF.

This chain uses TRBV28 with TRBJ2-1, with 7 positions matching TRBD2. The ends lost 5 bases at V and 4 bases at J; junction bases unmatched: 11. The CDR3 is made up of 16 amino acids. Germline lookup yields CDR1 MDHEN and CDR2 SYDVKM. CDR3 loop: CASSISGGWDYNEQFF. DNA of the CDR3: TGTGCCAGCAGTATCTCCGGGGGGTGGGATTACAATGAGCAGTTCTTC.

This clone was observed a handful of times. V is TRBV5-1 and J is TRBJ2-5, with 8 bases lining up with TRBD2. Germline CDR1 is SGHRS and CDR2 is YFSETQ. The CDR3 runs to 16 residues. The trim removed 5 bases at V and 5 bases at J, leaving 14 bases unmatched. The CDR3 nucleotides read TGCGCCAGCAGTCTGGGGTTTAGCGGGACGGGGGAGACCCAGTACTTC. This gives the protein CASSLGFSGTGETQYF.

The chain carries TRBV11-2 and TRBJ2-2, with D unclear. CDR3 length equals 14 residues. Per germline, CDR1 SGHAT and CDR2 FQNNGV. The V and J ends lost 6 bases and 4 bases respectively, with 12 bases between them. CDR3 nucleotide sequence: TGTGCCAGCAGTCCCGGAGATATCACCGGGGAGCTGTTTTTT. Amino acids: CASSPGDITGELFF.

This clone was recorded once. This chain links TRBV6-6 with TRBJ2-2, with 7 nucleotides matching TRBD1. The CDR3 extends over 16 amino acids. J was trimmed by 3 bases and V by 6 bases; bases with no gene match: 10. Germline V CDR1 and CDR2: MNHNY, SVGAGI (reference sequence). CDR3 bases: TGTGCCAGCAGCCAAGACAGGGTTCAGTACACCGGGGAGCTGTTTTTT. The encoded protein is CASSQDRVQYTGELFF.

The CDR3 loop reads CASSYAGQGTHTNTIYF. The CDR3 region has the DNA TGTGCCAGCAGCTACGCAGGACAGGGGACACATACGAACACCATATATTTT. This chain connects TRBV7-9 to TRBJ1-3; the match to TRBD1 covers 9 bases. The CDR3 covers 17 residues. V gave up 4 bases and J gave up 7 bases; unmatched junction bases: 14. CDR1 and CDR2 (germline): SEHNR, FQNEAQ (reference sequence). Full variable domain (remainder filled in from reference TRBV7-9 and TRBJ1-3): DTGVSQNPRHKITKRGQNVTFRCDPISEHNRLYWYRQTLGQGPEFLTYFQNEAQLEKSRLLSDRFSAERPKGSFSTLEIQRTEQGDSAMYLCASSYAGQGTHTNTIYFGEGSWLTVV.

The genes are TRBV28 and TRBJ1-1, with D maybe TRBD1 (5 bases). Trimming took 3 bases from V and 10 from J, leaving 12 bases between them. CDR3 size: 12 residues. Germline V gene lookup returns CDR1 MDHEN and CDR2 SYDVKM. The CDR3 protein is CASSFFAGIAFF. The CDR3 DNA is TGTGCCAGCAGTTTCTTCGCAGGGATAGCTTTCTTT.

CDR3 bases: TGTGCCAGCAGCGGAACTAGCGGGGGGGCCGGGGTAGATACGCAGTATTTT. Translating gives CASSGTSGGAGVDTQYF. This sequence joins TRBV9 and TRBJ2-3; 13 bases agree with TRBD2. V dropped 3 bases and J dropped 5; count of bases not matched to a gene: 9. Germline loops: CDR1 SGDLS, CDR2 YYNGEE. This CDR3 spans 17 amino acids.

The rearrangement joins TRBV5-1 to TRBJ2-7, with a weak D call TRBD2 (5 bases). V gave up 6 bases and J gave up 0 bases, with 13 bases separating them. The CDR3 length is 14 residues. Germline V gene sequence: CDR1 SGHRS, CDR2 YFSETQ. CDR3 sequence (DNA): TGCGCCAGCATGGCGGGTCACAGCTCCTACGAGCAGTACTTC. It encodes CASMAGHSSYEQYF.

The genes are TRBV5-5 and TRBJ2-4; possible D gene TRBD2, 6 bases. This CDR3 region has 17 residues. The V end was cut by 0 bases, the J end by 0 bases, with 13 bases between. CDR1 is SGHKS and CDR2 is YYEKEE in the germline V gene (reference sequence). The CDR3 is CASSLGPGGVAKNIQYF. The CDR3 DNA reads TGTGCCAGCAGCTTGGGCCCCGGAGGGGTAGCCAAAAACATTCAGTACTTC.

In regard to this clone: An end of the junction differs from the germline gene, which may be a read error. The rearrangement joins TRBV19 to TRBJ2-6; 10 bases are a match to TRBD1. The germline CDR1 and CDR2 sequences are LNHDA and SQIVND (reference sequence). This CDR3 comprises 16 residues. CDR3 amino acids: CASGDRGSSGANGLTF. The CDR3 nucleotides read TGTGCCAGTGGGGACAGGGGAAGCTCTGGGGCCAACGGCCTGACTTTC.

The chain joins TRBV5-6 to TRBJ2-7; TRBD2 agrees at 10 bases. V shed 1 base and J 1 base; nucleotides not matched to a gene: 8. CDR1 is SGHDT, CDR2 YYEEEE, per germline. The CDR3 runs 17 residues. CDR3 bases: TGTGCCAGCAGCTTGAAACTAGCGGGGTTACTATCCTACGAGCAGTACTTC. This sequence encodes CASSLKLAGLLSYEQYF.

The chain links TRBV27 to TRBJ2-3, with TRBD2 identical over 10 bases. J was trimmed by 2 bases and V by 4 bases; bases with no gene match: 15. The CDR3 covers 19 residues. Germline CDR1 is MNHEY and CDR2 is SMNVEV (reference sequence). The CDR3 is CASSSPMLTSGTPTDTQYF. CDR3 DNA sequence: TGTGCCAGCAGTTCACCCATGCTTACTAGCGGGACCCCCACAGATACGCAGTATTTT.

This clone was counted a few times. This chain connects TRBV19 to TRBJ2-5, with 9 bases fitting TRBD2. Germline V gene lookup returns CDR1 LNHDA and CDR2 SQIVND (reference sequence). The CDR3 length is 14 residues. Trimming removed 3 bases from V and 6 bases from J; junction bases left unmatched: 5. The chain's CDR3 is CASSIGLAGKTQYF. The CDR3 DNA follows: TGTGCCAGTAGTATCGGGCTAGCGGGGAAGACCCAGTACTTC.

On this clone itself: At one end, the junction sequence differs from germline, possibly due to a read error. The rearrangement links TRBV30 to TRBJ1-1; no clear D. This CDR3 has 12 amino acids. Germline-derived CDR1 and CDR2 are GTSNPN and SVGIG (reference sequence). CDR3 nucleotides: TGTGCGTGGACGCCTATGAACACTGAAGCTTTCTTT. Its protein is CAWTPMNTEAFF.

On this clone: Sequence at one end of the junction differs from germline and may be a read error. The chain couples TRBV30 to TRBJ2-6, with a possible D match to TRBD1 (6 bases). This CDR3 is 16 amino acids long. Germline values: CDR1 GTSNPN, CDR2 SVGIG (reference sequence). In nucleotides, the CDR3 is TGTGCCTGGCTCCAGGACAGTCACTCTGGGGCCAACGGCCTGACTTTC. This sequence encodes CAWLQDSHSGANGLTF.

The rearrangement uses TRBV27 and TRBJ1-2; D possibly corresponds to TRBD1 (6 bases). CDR3 length: 15 residues. Germline loops: CDR1 MNHEY, CDR2 SMNVEV (reference sequence). V lost 0 bases and J lost 3, with 11 bases in between. The CDR3 bases are TGTGCCAGCAGTTTATCGGAGGACAGTTACTATGGCTACACCTTC. This encodes CASSLSEDSYYGYTF.

The table lists this clone with a count of one. The chain couples TRBV20-1 to TRBJ2-1, with 7 nucleotides matching TRBD2. Unmatched junction bases numbered 7, after V lost 5 bases and J lost 12 bases. CDR1 and CDR2 from the germline V gene are DFQATT and SNEGSKA (reference sequence). This CDR3 has 11 amino acids. CDR3 amino acids: CSAGLVPTQFF. CDR3 nucleotide sequence: TGCAGTGCTGGACTAGTACCGACGCAGTTCTTC.

Here the CDR3 DNA reads TGTGCCAGCTCCCTCGGAGACTACGAGCAGTACTTC. It translates to CASSLGDYEQYF. The V call is TRBV18, the J call TRBJ2-7; no clear D gene. Trimming removed 6 bases at V and 3 bases at J, with 9 bases between. The CDR3 consists of 12 residues. Germline CDR1 is KGHSH and CDR2 is LQKENI.

This clone was seen a few times. V is TRBV2 and J is TRBJ2-7; no clear D. Trimming shortened V by 7 bases and J by 7 bases, and 8 bases separated the two germline ends. The CDR3 extends over 10 amino acids. CDR1 and CDR2 from the germline V gene are SNHLY and FYNNEI. CDR3 bases: TGTGCCAGCAAAACCCAGGAGCAGTACTTC. Amino acids: CASKTQEQYF.

This chain links TRBV28 with TRBJ2-3; no reliable D call. Trimming removed 7 bases from V and 8 bases from J, with 13 bases in between. Germline V gives CDR1 MDHEN, CDR2 SYDVKM. The CDR3 runs to 12 residues. The CDR3 region has the DNA TGTGCCAGCACCCATAACTACGGTACGCAGTATTTT. Its protein is CASTHNYGTQYF.

On this clone itself: Other DNA variants within this sample encode the same CDR3. This sequence joins TRBV30 and TRBJ2-7, with D tentatively TRBD2 (5 bases). The CDR3 totals 12 residues. In germline, CDR1 is GTSNPN, CDR2 SVGIG (reference sequence). V was clipped by 0 bases and J by 4 bases, with 7 bases between them. CDR3 loop: CAWSVSGYEQYF. CDR3 in DNA: TGTGCCTGGAGTGTATCGGGATACGAGCAGTACTTC.

The table lists this clone with a few counts. This rearrangement joins TRBV11-2 to TRBJ2-3; D ambiguous. From germline, CDR1 is SGHAT and CDR2 FQNNGV. The CDR3 runs to 14 residues. V lost 5 bases and J lost 0, with 9 bases in between. CDR3 sequence: CASSLIGSTDTQYF. The CDR3 DNA follows: TGTGCCAGCAGCCTCATCGGGAGCACAGATACGCAGTATTTT. Full variable domain (remainder filled in from reference TRBV11-2 and TRBJ2-3): EAGVAQSPRYKIIEKRQSVAFWCNPISGHATLYWYQQILGQGPKLLIQFQNNGVVDDSQLPKDRFSAERLKGVDSTLKIQPAKLEDSAVYLCASSLIGSTDTQYFGPGTRLTVL.

V gene TRBV11-2 combines with J gene TRBJ2-2, with 10 bases fitting TRBD2. The germline gives CDR1 SGHAT, CDR2 FQNNGV. Trimming removed 1 base from V and 2 bases from J; junction bases left unmatched: 4. This CDR3 is built from 17 residues. CDR3 residues: CASSLGPSGRNTGELFF. For the CDR3, the DNA is TGTGCCAGCAGCTTAGGCCCTAGCGGGAGAAACACCGGGGAGCTGTTTTTT.